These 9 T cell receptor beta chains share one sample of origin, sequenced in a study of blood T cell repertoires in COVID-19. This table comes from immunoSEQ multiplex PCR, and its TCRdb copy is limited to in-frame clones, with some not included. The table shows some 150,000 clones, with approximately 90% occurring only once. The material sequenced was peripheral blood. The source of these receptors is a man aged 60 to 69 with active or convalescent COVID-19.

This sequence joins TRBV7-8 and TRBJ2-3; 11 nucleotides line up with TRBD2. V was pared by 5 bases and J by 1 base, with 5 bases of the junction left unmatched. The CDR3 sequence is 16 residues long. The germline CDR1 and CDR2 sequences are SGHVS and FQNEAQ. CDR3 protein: CASSPGTSGGTDTQYF. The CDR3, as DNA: TGTGCCAGCAGCCCCGGGACTAGCGGAGGCACAGATACGCAGTATTTT.

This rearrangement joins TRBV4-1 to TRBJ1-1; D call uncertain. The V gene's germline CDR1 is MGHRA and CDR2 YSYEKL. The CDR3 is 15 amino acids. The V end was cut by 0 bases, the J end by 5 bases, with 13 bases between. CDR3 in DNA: TGCGCCAGCAGCCAAGACCCCCGGTTTGGTACTGAAGCTTTCTTT. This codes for CASSQDPRFGTEAFF.

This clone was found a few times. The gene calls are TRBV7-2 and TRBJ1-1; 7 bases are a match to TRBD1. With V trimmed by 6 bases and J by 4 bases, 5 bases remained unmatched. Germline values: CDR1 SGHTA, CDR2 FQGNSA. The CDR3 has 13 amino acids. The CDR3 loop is CASRSGQITEAFF. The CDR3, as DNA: TGTGCCAGCAGATCGGGACAGATCACTGAAGCTTTCTTT.

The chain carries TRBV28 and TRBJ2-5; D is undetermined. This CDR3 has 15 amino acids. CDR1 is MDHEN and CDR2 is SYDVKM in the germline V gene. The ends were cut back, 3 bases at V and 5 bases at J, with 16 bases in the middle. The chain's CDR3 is CASSFPGAARETQYF. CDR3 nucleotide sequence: TGTGCCAGCAGTTTCCCCGGCGCGGCCCGGGAGACCCAGTACTTC.

CDR3 DNA sequence: TGTGCCAGTAGTATAGGCGGGGCAGGTCGATTCCAAGAGACCCAGTACTTC. Its translation is CASSIGGAGRFQETQYF. V gene TRBV19 combines with J gene TRBJ2-5, with D possibly matching TRBD2 (6 bases). The V gene's germline CDR1 is LNHDA and CDR2 SQIVND (reference sequence). V lost 1 base and J lost 1, with 16 bases in between. The CDR3 runs 17 residues.

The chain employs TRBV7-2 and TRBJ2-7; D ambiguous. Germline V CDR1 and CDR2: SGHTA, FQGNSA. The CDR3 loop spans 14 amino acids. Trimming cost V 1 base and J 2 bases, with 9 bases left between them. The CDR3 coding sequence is TGTGCCAGCAGCTTAGTTGTGGGCCCCTACGAGCAGTACTTC. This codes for CASSLVVGPYEQYF.

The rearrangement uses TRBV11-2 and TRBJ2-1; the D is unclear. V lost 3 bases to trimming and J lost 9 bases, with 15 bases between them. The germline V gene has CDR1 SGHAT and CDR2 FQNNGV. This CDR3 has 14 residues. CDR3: CASSFSRSGIEQFF. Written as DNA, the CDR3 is TGTGCCAGCAGCTTTAGCCGCTCTGGTATTGAGCAGTTCTTC.

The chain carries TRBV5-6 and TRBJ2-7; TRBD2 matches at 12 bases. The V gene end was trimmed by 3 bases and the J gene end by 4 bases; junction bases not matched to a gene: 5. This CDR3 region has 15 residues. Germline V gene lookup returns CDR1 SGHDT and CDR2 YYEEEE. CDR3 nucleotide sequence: TGTGCCAGCAGCTACCTAGCGGGGGGGCAGTACGAGCAGTACTTC. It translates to CASSYLAGGQYEQYF.

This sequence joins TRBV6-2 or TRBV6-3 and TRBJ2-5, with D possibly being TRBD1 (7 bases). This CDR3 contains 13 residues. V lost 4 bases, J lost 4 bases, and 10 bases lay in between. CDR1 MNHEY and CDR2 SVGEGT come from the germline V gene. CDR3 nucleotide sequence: TGTGCCAGCAGTTCCAGGGGGGCAGAGACCCAGTACTTC. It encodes CASSSRGAETQYF.